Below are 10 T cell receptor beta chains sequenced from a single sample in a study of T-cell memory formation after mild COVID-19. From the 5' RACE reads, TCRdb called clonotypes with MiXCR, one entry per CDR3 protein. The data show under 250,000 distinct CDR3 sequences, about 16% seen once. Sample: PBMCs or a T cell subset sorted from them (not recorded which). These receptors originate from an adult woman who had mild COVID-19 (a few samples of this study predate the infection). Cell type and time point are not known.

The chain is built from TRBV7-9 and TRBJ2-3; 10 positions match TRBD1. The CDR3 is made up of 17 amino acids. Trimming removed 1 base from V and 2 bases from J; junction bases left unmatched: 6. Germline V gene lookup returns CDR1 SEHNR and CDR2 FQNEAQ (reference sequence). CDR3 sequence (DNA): TGTGCCAGCAGCTTAGGATTGGGGACAGGGGTCACAGATACGCAGTATTTT. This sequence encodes CASSLGLGTGVTDTQYF. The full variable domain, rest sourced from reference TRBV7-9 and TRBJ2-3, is DTGVSQNPRHKITKRGQNVTFRCDPISEHNRLYWYRQTLGQGPEFLTYFQNEAQLEKSRLLSDRFSAERPKGSFSTLEIQRTEQGDSAMYLCASSLGLGTGVTDTQYFGPGTRLTVL.

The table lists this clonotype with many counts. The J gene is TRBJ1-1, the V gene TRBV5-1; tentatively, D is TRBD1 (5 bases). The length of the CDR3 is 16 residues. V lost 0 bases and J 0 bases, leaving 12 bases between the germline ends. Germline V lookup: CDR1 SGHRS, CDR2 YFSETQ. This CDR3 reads CASSLAQGAVNTEAFF. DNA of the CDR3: TGCGCCAGCAGCTTGGCCCAGGGTGCGGTGAACACTGAAGCTTTCTTT.

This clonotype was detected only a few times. CDR3 bases: TGCGCCAGCAGCTGGGGACAGTCCTACAATGAGCAGTTCTTC. This codes for CASSWGQSYNEQFF. The chain carries TRBV5-1 and TRBJ2-1; 7 bases are shared with TRBD1. The CDR3 runs 14 residues. Germline V gene lookup returns CDR1 SGHRS and CDR2 YFSETQ. V gave up 3 bases and J gave up 1 base; unmatched junction bases: 1.

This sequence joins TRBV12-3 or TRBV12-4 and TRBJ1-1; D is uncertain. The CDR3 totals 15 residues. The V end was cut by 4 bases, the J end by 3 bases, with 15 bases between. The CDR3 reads CASSSRGIGDTEAFF. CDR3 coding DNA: TGTGCCAGCAGTTCCCGCGGGATTGGGGACACTGAAGCTTTCTTT.

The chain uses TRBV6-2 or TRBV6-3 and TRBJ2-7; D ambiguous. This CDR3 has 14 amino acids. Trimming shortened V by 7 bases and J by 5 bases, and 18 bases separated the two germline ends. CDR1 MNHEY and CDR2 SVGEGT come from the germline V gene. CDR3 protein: CASNLDSTINEQYF. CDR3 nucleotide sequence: TGTGCCAGCAACCTCGACTCCACTATTAACGAGCAGTACTTC.

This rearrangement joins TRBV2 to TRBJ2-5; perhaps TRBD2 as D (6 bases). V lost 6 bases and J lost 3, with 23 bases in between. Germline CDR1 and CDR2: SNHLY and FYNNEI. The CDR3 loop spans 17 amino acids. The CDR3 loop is CASSAAETGGMKETQYF. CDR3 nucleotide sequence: TGTGCCAGCAGCGCTGCGGAGACCGGGGGAATGAAAGAGACCCAGTACTTC.

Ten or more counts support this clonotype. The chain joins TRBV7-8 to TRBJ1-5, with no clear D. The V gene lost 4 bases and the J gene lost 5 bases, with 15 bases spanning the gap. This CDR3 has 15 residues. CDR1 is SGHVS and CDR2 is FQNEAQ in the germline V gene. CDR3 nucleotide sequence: TGTGCCAGCAGCTCGCAGGCAGGCACCTATCAGCCCCAGCATTTT. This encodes CASSSQAGTYQPQHF.

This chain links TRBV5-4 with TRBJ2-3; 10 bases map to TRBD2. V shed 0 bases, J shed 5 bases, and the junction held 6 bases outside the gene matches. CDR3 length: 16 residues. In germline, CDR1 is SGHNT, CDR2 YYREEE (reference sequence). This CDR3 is CASSLGSGGTGDTQYF. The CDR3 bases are TGTGCCAGCAGCTTGGGTAGCGGGGGGACCGGAGATACGCAGTATTTT. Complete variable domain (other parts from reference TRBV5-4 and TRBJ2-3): ETGVTQSPTHLIKTRGQQVTLRCSSQSGHNTVSWYQQALGQGPQFIFQYYREEENGRGNFPPRFSGLQFPNYSSELNVNALELDDSALYLCASSLGSGGTGDTQYFGPGTRLTVL.

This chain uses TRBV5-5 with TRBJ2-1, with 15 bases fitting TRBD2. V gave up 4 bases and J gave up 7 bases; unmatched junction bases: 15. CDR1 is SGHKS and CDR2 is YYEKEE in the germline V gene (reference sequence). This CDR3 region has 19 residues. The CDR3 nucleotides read TGTGCCAGCAGCCTCCTGATTGGGACTAGCGGGGGGCTAAGAAATGAGCAGTTCTTC. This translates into CASSLLIGTSGGLRNEQFF.

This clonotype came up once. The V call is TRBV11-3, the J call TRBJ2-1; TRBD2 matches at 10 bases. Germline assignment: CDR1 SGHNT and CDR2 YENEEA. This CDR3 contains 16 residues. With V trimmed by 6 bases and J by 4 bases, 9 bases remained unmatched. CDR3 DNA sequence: TGTGCCAGCAGTCAGGCCACTAGCGGGGCTTACAATGAGCAGTTCTTC. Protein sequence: CASSQATSGAYNEQFF.